The 25 T cell receptor beta chains in this list originate from one sample, sequenced in a study of blood T cell repertoires in COVID-19. This table comes from immunoSEQ multiplex PCR, and its TCRdb copy is limited to in-frame clones, with some not included. The sample lists approximately 5,900 clones; 82% were seen once. The sequenced sample was peripheral blood. The receptors stem from a human donor with active COVID-19. The donor label of this sample is uncertain.

The chain links TRBV27 to TRBJ1-2, with 7 nucleotides matching TRBD1. In germline, CDR1 is MNHEY, CDR2 SMNVEV (reference sequence). The CDR3 contains 13 residues. The ends lost 5 bases at V and 4 bases at J; junction bases unmatched: 4. The CDR3 here is CASSPPGGYGYTF. CDR3 DNA: TGTGCCAGCAGTCCCCCAGGGGGCTATGGCTACACCTTC.

The rearrangement links TRBV9 to TRBJ2-6; no clear D gene. CDR1 and CDR2 from the germline V gene are SGDLS and YYNGEE. This CDR3 has 15 residues. Trimming removed 0 bases from V and 4 bases from J, with 8 bases in between. Here the CDR3 reads CASSVVGPGANVLTF. In DNA, the CDR3 is TGTGCCAGCAGCGTAGTTGGCCCGGGGGCCAACGTCCTGACTTTC.

The J gene is TRBJ2-2, the V gene TRBV23-1; D gene ambiguous. TRBV23-1 is marked as an open reading frame, function uncertain. Trimming cost V 8 bases and J 3 bases, with 10 bases left between them. The CDR3 is 13 amino acids. Here the CDR3 reads CASAREYTGELFF. CDR3 coding DNA: TGCGCCAGCGCGAGAGAGTACACCGGGGAGCTGTTTTTT.

The chain is built from TRBV6-4 and TRBJ2-1; a weak D match, TRBD1 (5 bases). Trimming removed 3 bases from V and 3 bases from J, with 18 bases in between. Germline V gene lookup returns CDR1 MRHNA and CDR2 SNTAGT. The CDR3 consists of 17 residues. The CDR3 sequence is CASSEFPLDIGYNEQFF. CDR3 bases: TGTGCCAGCAGTGAATTCCCTTTGGACATTGGCTACAATGAGCAGTTCTTC.

This chain connects TRBV11-3 to TRBJ2-3; possible D gene TRBD2, 5 bases. Trimming took 4 bases from V and 4 from J, leaving 15 bases between them. The germline gives CDR1 SGHNT, CDR2 YENEEA. This CDR3 comprises 15 residues. The CDR3 nucleotides read TGTGCCAGCAGCTCTAGCCCTACAACGTCAGATACGCAGTATTTT. Protein: CASSSSPTTSDTQYF.

In its sample, this clone was seen once. The V call is TRBV6-2 or TRBV6-3, the J call TRBJ2-5; 7 positions agree with TRBD2. Germline CDR1 is MNHEY and CDR2 is SVGEGT. The J segment lost 5 bases and the V segment lost 6 bases, leaving 18 bases of the junction unmatched. This CDR3 is built from 17 residues. CDR3 sequence (DNA): TGTGCCAGCAGCCCGTCCGTCTCATACGGGGGGTATGAGACCCAGTACTTC. Translation gives CASSPSVSYGGYETQYF.

The chain recombines TRBV7-2 with TRBJ1-5; D gene ambiguous. Per germline, CDR1 SGHTA and CDR2 FQGNSA. Trimming removed 1 base from V and 3 bases from J, with 10 bases in between. This CDR3 contains 15 residues. The chain's CDR3 is CASSLVPSPNQPQHF. The CDR3 DNA reads TGTGCCAGCAGCTTAGTCCCCTCCCCCAATCAGCCCCAGCATTTT.

The J gene is TRBJ1-4, the V gene TRBV5-8; 9 nucleotides align to TRBD1. Trimming took 2 bases from V and 15 from J; bases not matched to a gene: 8. Germline V lookup: CDR1 SGHTS, CDR2 YDEGEE. The CDR3 runs 13 residues. In nucleotides, the CDR3 is TGTGCCAGCAGCTTCCTCCGGGACAGGGAGATGTTTTTT. This codes for CASSFLRDREMFF.

This clone showed up just once. The chain recombines TRBV5-1 with TRBJ2-3, with TRBD1 matching over 9 bases. CDR3 length equals 15 residues. V trimming: 0 bases; J trimming: 4 bases; junction bases outside the gene matches: 3. The germline CDR1 and CDR2 sequences are SGHRS and YFSETQ. The CDR3 protein is CASSLAWTGADTQYF. DNA for the CDR3: TGCGCCAGCAGCTTGGCATGGACAGGGGCAGATACGCAGTATTTT.

The chain recombines TRBV3-1 (or the pseudogene TRBV3-2) with TRBJ2-2; D gene ambiguous. This CDR3 spans 14 amino acids. Germline CDR1 reads LGHDT; CDR2 reads YNNKEL (reference sequence). Trimming cost V 1 base and J 5 bases, with 8 bases left between them. The CDR3 protein is CASSQAPTTGELFF. CDR3 coding DNA: TGTGCCAGCAGCCAAGCCCCCACAACCGGGGAGCTGTTTTTT.

The chain links TRBV6-5 to TRBJ2-5, with 10 bases aligning to TRBD1. The germline CDR1 and CDR2 sequences are MNHEY and SVGAGI. CDR3 size: 14 residues. The V and J ends lost 5 bases and 5 bases, in that order; junction bases with no gene match: 5. CDR3 DNA: TGTGCCAGCAGTCCGACAGGGGGCTTGGAGACCCAGTACTTC. Translated: CASSPTGGLETQYF.

The sample holds one count of this clone. V usage is TRBV5-1 and J usage is TRBJ2-3; 7 positions match TRBD1. Germline lookup yields CDR1 SGHRS and CDR2 YFSETQ. V lost 4 bases, J lost 1 base, and 9 bases stayed unmatched. The CDR3 contains 16 residues. CDR3 sequence reads: CASSPPQGVGTDTQYF. The CDR3 region has the DNA TGCGCCAGCAGCCCCCCGCAGGGGGTGGGCACAGATACGCAGTATTTT.

Only a few counts were recorded for this clone. The chain employs TRBV27 and TRBJ2-6, with 7 positions matching TRBD1. Trimming cost V 6 bases and J 1 base; bases outside gene matches: 6. Germline CDR1 is MNHEY and CDR2 is SMNVEV (reference sequence). CDR3 size: 16 residues. CDR3 DNA: TGTGCCAGCAGCCGACGACAGGGATCTGGGGCCAACGTCCTGACTTTC. Its protein is CASSRRQGSGANVLTF. The whole variable domain, remainder taken from reference TRBV27 and TRBJ2-6, is EAQVTQNPRYLITVTGKKLTVTCSQNMNHEYMSWYRQDPGLGLRQIYYSMNVEVTDKGDVPEGYKVSRKEKRNFPLILESPSPNQTSLYFCASSRRQGSGANVLTFGAGSRLTVL.

The V and J genes are TRBV27 and TRBJ1-2; 7 bases map to TRBD1. This CDR3 has 14 residues. Germline V gene sequence: CDR1 MNHEY, CDR2 SMNVEV (reference sequence). With 5 bases clipped from V and 2 bases from J, the junction kept 5 bases outside the gene matches. The CDR3 bases are TGTGCCAGCAGTACAGACAGGGCGAACTATGGCTACACCTTC. Translating gives CASSTDRANYGYTF.

The V call is TRBV15, the J call TRBJ1-5; D is possibly TRBD1 (6 bases). Trimming left V 8 bases short and J 7 bases short, with 18 bases between. From germline, CDR1 is LNHNV and CDR2 YYDKDF (reference sequence). This CDR3 has 14 amino acids. The DNA of the CDR3 is TGTGCCACCTCACCGACAGGCAGTGGACAGCCCCAGCATTTT. Amino acids: CATSPTGSGQPQHF.

J is TRBJ2-1 and V is TRBV6-5; the match to TRBD1 covers 10 bases. The V gene end was trimmed by 6 bases and the J gene end by 6 bases; junction bases not matched to a gene: 5. This CDR3 region has 14 residues. From germline, CDR1 is MNHEY and CDR2 SVGAGI. CDR3 sequence reads: CASSWTGGPNEQFF. Written as DNA, the CDR3 is TGTGCCAGCAGCTGGACAGGGGGGCCCAATGAGCAGTTCTTC.

J is TRBJ1-5 and V is TRBV19, with D tentatively TRBD1 (5 bases). V lost 5 bases and J lost 9, with 11 bases in between. Per the germline V gene, CDR1 is LNHDA and CDR2 is SQIVND (reference sequence). This CDR3 comprises 12 residues. CDR3 DNA: TGTGCCAGTAGTCCGGACACGAGGCCCCAGCATTTT. This translates into CASSPDTRPQHF.

The CDR3: CASSQDRGTEAFF. CDR3 coding DNA: TGCGCCAGCAGCCAAGATAGGGGCACTGAAGCTTTCTTT. V and J are TRBV4-1 and TRBJ1-1; possibly TRBD1 for D (5 bases). V was shortened by 0 bases and J by 4 bases, with 6 bases between the two germline ends. CDR1 is MGHRA, CDR2 YSYEKL, per germline. This CDR3 region has 13 residues.

This clone was picked up one time. The V call is TRBV5-1, the J call TRBJ2-7; perhaps TRBD1 as D (6 bases). In germline, CDR1 is SGHRS, CDR2 YFSETQ. This CDR3 is 13 amino acids long. The V and J ends lost 7 bases and 3 bases respectively, with 14 bases between them. CDR3 residues: CASSWTVNYEQYF. In DNA form, the CDR3 reads TGCGCCAGCTCTTGGACAGTCAACTACGAGCAGTACTTC.

The chain uses TRBV30 and TRBJ1-2; a weak D match, TRBD1 (5 bases). The CDR3 runs 12 residues. V was cut by 8 bases and J by 2 bases, with 12 bases left in between. Germline values: CDR1 GTSNPN, CDR2 SVGIG (reference sequence). The CDR3 here is CALDTKNYGYTF. The CDR3 nucleotides read TGTGCCCTGGACACTAAAAACTATGGCTACACCTTC.

The chain couples TRBV6-5 to TRBJ1-1; D is unresolved. The V end was cut by 2 bases, the J end by 3 bases, with 7 bases between. The germline V gene has CDR1 MNHEY and CDR2 SVGAGI. This CDR3 contains 13 residues. The CDR3, as DNA: TGTGCCAGCAGTTACGGCAGTGACACTGAAGCTTTCTTT. Translation: CASSYGSDTEAFF.

The chain has TRBV19 and TRBJ2-2; D possibly corresponds to TRBD2 (6 bases). The V gene lost 6 bases and the J gene lost 3 bases, with 17 bases spanning the gap. The CDR3 spans 16 residues. Per germline, CDR1 LNHDA and CDR2 SQIVND (reference sequence). This CDR3 reads CASRSPGLKYTGELFF. The CDR3 region has the DNA TGTGCCAGTAGGTCCCCGGGACTTAAATACACCGGGGAGCTGTTTTTT.

This clone has only a few counts. DNA for the CDR3: TGTGCCAGCAGCCAAGACCCGGGACAGCGTAATGAAAAACTGTTTTTT. It yields the protein CASSQDPGQRNEKLFF. The V gene is TRBV14, the J gene TRBJ1-4; TRBD1 matches 7 bases. CDR3 length equals 16 residues. V trimming: 0 bases; J trimming: 4 bases; junction bases outside the gene matches: 5. Per germline, CDR1 SGHDN and CDR2 FVKESK.

The rearrangement links TRBV7-3 to TRBJ1-2, with unresolved D. The CDR3 runs 16 residues. With 0 bases removed from V and 7 bases from J, the gap between germline ends came to 18 bases. The germline gives CDR1 SGHTA, CDR2 FQGTGA. CDR3: CASSLTPRAGPGGYTF. The CDR3 nucleotides are TGTGCCAGCAGCTTAACCCCGCGCGCTGGTCCCGGTGGCTACACCTTC.

There are a few counts of this clone. The CDR3 DNA reads TGTGCCAGCAGCAAGGTGAGTTCAGTTGACAACTACAATGAGCAGTTCTTC. It yields the protein CASSKVSSVDNYNEQFF. This chain joins TRBV21-1 and TRBJ2-1; the listed D gene, TRBD1, was not tested against the DNA. TRBV21-1 constitutes a pseudogene. The CDR3 sequence is 17 residues long.